Below, 8 T cell receptor beta chains from the same sample are listed, as sequenced in a study of blood T cell repertoires in COVID-19. Produced via immunoSEQ multiplex PCR; TCRdb's table is partial and in-frame only. The data show about 140,000 clones, with about 84% seen just once and 5% held by the top ten. The sequenced sample was peripheral blood. Receptor source: a woman in her forties or fifties with acute or convalescent COVID-19.

This chain joins TRBV4-1 and TRBJ2-1, with D possibly TRBD2 on 6 matching bases. This CDR3 comprises 16 residues. The V gene's germline CDR1 is MGHRA and CDR2 YSYEKL. V lost 0 bases to trimming and J lost 0 bases, with 9 bases between them. CDR3 bases: TGCGCCAGCAGCCAAGACGGAGGGGCCTCCTACAATGAGCAGTTCTTC. Protein sequence: CASSQDGGASYNEQFF.

This clone was recorded a few times. The rearrangement joins TRBV19 to TRBJ2-3; D is uncertain. The CDR3 is 13 amino acids. Per germline, CDR1 LNHDA and CDR2 SQIVND (reference sequence). V was clipped by 5 bases and J by 3 bases, with 9 bases between them. CDR3 nucleotide sequence: TGTGCCAGTAGTCATCTACCTACAGATACGCAGTATTTT. It encodes CASSHLPTDTQYF.

The chain is built from TRBV19 and TRBJ2-1; TRBD2 aligns across 16 bases. This CDR3 comprises 18 residues. Trimming took 5 bases from V and 0 from J; bases not matched to a gene: 4. Germline loops: CDR1 LNHDA, CDR2 SQIVND (reference sequence). This chain's CDR3 is CASSSGLAGGVSYNEQFF. Here the CDR3 DNA reads TGTGCCAGTAGTTCGGGACTAGCGGGGGGGGTCTCCTACAATGAGCAGTTCTTC. The whole variable domain, remainder taken from reference TRBV19 and TRBJ2-1, is DGGITQSPKYLFRKEGQNVTLSCEQNLNHDAMYWYRQDPGQGLRLIYYSQIVNDFQKGDIAEGYSVSREKKESFPLTVTSAQKNPTAFYLCASSSGLAGGVSYNEQFFGPGTRLTVL.

CDR3 bases: TGCGCCAGCAGCTTGGGCTGGGGACAGATGAACACTGAAGCTTTCTTT. Residues: CASSLGWGQMNTEAFF. The chain has TRBV5-1 and TRBJ1-1; TRBD1 agrees at 7 bases. In germline, CDR1 is SGHRS, CDR2 YFSETQ. There are 16 residues in the CDR3. V lost 0 bases and J lost 0; bases outside the gene matches: 5. The full variable domain, completed using reference TRBV5-1 and TRBJ1-1, is KAGVTQTPRYLIKTRGQQVTLSCSPISGHRSVSWYQQTPGQGLQFLFEYFSETQRNKGNFPGRFSGRQFSNSRSEMNVSTLELGDSALYLCASSLGWGQMNTEAFFGQGTRLTVV.

J is TRBJ1-1 and V is TRBV3-1 (or the pseudogene TRBV3-2), with 9 bases fitting TRBD1. The CDR3 extends over 13 amino acids. Germline-derived CDR1 and CDR2 are LGHDT and YNNKEL (reference sequence). V shed 2 bases and J 8 bases; nucleotides not matched to a gene: 3. For the CDR3, the DNA is TGTGCCAGCAGCCAAACAGGGGGCGAGGAAGCTTTCTTT. This codes for CASSQTGGEEAFF.

CDR3 residues: CASSLATSGEAFF. The CDR3 nucleotides are TGTGCCAGCAGCTTAGCAACGTCGGGTGAAGCTTTCTTT. This chain connects TRBV7-2 to TRBJ1-1; no firm D call. V was cut by 0 bases and J by 7 bases, with 9 bases left in between. The CDR3 runs to 13 residues. In germline, CDR1 is SGHTA, CDR2 FQGNSA.

The rearrangement uses TRBV6-5 and TRBJ1-5; possibly TRBD1 for D (5 bases). Trimming removed 0 bases at V and 10 bases at J, with 13 bases between. The CDR3 is 14 amino acids. The germline V gene encodes CDR1 MNHEY and CDR2 SVGAGI. Here the CDR3 reads CASSYSRVRSPQHF. CDR3 nucleotides: TGTGCCAGCAGTTACTCCAGGGTCCGTTCTCCCCAGCATTTT.

The chain is built from TRBV7-9 and TRBJ1-2; 7 bases align to TRBD1. J lost 6 bases, V lost 4 bases, and 5 bases had no gene match. Germline loops: CDR1 SEHNR, CDR2 FQNEAQ (reference sequence). This CDR3 contains 13 residues. The CDR3 reads CASSSTGKDGYTF. Here the CDR3 DNA reads TGTGCCAGCAGCTCGACAGGGAAGGATGGCTACACCTTC.